This T cell receptor (beta chain) comes out of a study of blood T cell repertoires in COVID-19. At the level of the study: The origin of the acute and convalescent COVID-19 samples was the United States, Italy and Spain. T cells, B-cell-depleted T cells, or PBMCs provided the cDNA or gDNA that served as material.

The CDR3 totals 13 residues. The V segment lost 10 bases and the J segment 1 base; nucleotides outside the gene matches: 3. Germline V CDR1 and CDR2: MNHEY, SVGAGI. Original handling: Counts of nucleated cells, estimated from reference gene primer amplification, were obtained. Clones were read by immunoSEQ multiplex PCR, and TCRdb kept only the in-frame ones, dropping some. V, J and clone size derive from that table, while D and trimming were established from the DNA sequence. The sample lists 250,000 to 350,000 clones; about 90% were seen once. This chain connects TRBV6-5 to TRBJ2-3; 9 bases fit TRBD2. What was sequenced was peripheral blood. This clonotype was sampled from a woman aged 50 to 65 who had recovered from COVID-19. The CDR3 DNA sequence: TGTGCCACGGGACTAGCCGGCACAGATACGCAGTATTTT. It encodes CATGLAGTDTQYF.